These 12 T cell receptor beta chains were sequenced from one sample in a study of cytomegalovirus exposure and HLA in healthy donors. Profiling relied on immunoSEQ multiplex PCR, and the TCRdb table lists in-frame clones only, not all of them. Found here are about 130,000 clones, roughly 87% of them singletons; the top ten hold about 10%. The source material was PBMCs. These receptor sequences come from a woman aged 18-30 years in good health and CMV-seropositive.

The V call is TRBV2, the J call TRBJ1-2; 11 bases fit TRBD1. Germline CDR1 reads SNHLY; CDR2 reads FYNNEI. The CDR3 is 14 amino acids. The J segment lost 3 bases and the V segment lost 11 bases, leaving 8 bases of the junction unmatched. The chain's CDR3 is CAGLRDRGYYGYTF. CDR3 DNA: TGTGCCGGACTACGGGACAGGGGGTACTATGGCTACACCTTC. The full variable domain, in which reference TRBV2 and TRBJ1-2 provide the parts outside the CDR3, is EPEVTQTPSHQVTQMGQEVILRCVPISNHLYFYWYRQILGQKVEFLVSFYNNEISEKSEIFDDQFSVERPDGSNFTLKIRSTKLEDSAMYFCAGLRDRGYYGYTFGSGTRLTVV.

The gene calls are TRBV4-1 and TRBJ2-3; 8 bases line up with TRBD2. J gave up 1 base and V 4 bases, and 4 bases lay outside the gene matches. The CDR3 is 15 residues long. The germline V gene encodes CDR1 MGHRA and CDR2 YSYEKL. CDR3 region: CASSLRGDRTDTQYF. The CDR3 DNA reads as TGCGCCAGCAGCCTGCGGGGGGACCGCACAGATACGCAGTATTTT.

V usage is TRBV7-2 and J usage is TRBJ2-3; 9 bases line up with TRBD2. Germline V gives CDR1 SGHTA, CDR2 FQGNSA. The V gene end was trimmed by 5 bases and the J gene end by 0 bases; junction bases not matched to a gene: 6. The CDR3 has 16 residues. The DNA of the CDR3 is TGTGCCAGCAGCCGACGAGCGGGGGGAAGCACAGATACGCAGTATTTT. Translated: CASSRRAGGSTDTQYF.

The chain links TRBV5-4 to TRBJ2-5, with 7 bases fitting TRBD1. Trimming cost V 3 bases and J 3 bases; bases outside gene matches: 8. This CDR3 has 15 residues. Per the germline V gene, CDR1 is SGHNT and CDR2 is YYREEE (reference sequence). The CDR3 bases are TGTGCCAGCAGCTCGTTCCGGGACAGTGAAGAGACCCAGTACTTC. Amino acid sequence: CASSSFRDSEETQYF.

This clone was observed once. The chain recombines TRBV20-1 with TRBJ1-1, with no clear D. V was shortened by 5 bases and J by 4 bases, with 8 bases between the two germline ends. Germline assignment: CDR1 DFQATT and CDR2 SNEGSKA (reference sequence). The CDR3 spans 11 residues. CDR3 sequence reads: CSARTGTEAFF. The CDR3 DNA reads as TGCAGTGCTCGCACGGGCACTGAAGCTTTCTTT.

V and J are TRBV6-5 and TRBJ1-1; no clear D gene. The CDR3 runs 14 residues. CDR1 and CDR2 from the germline V gene are MNHEY and SVGAGI. The germline V and J ends were trimmed by 1 base and 6 bases, with 12 bases remaining between them. CDR3 sequence reads: CASSYLVESAEAFF. Here the CDR3 DNA reads TGTGCCAGCAGTTACTTGGTTGAGTCTGCTGAAGCTTTCTTT.

The chain carries TRBV11-2 and TRBJ2-5, with TRBD2 matching 14 bases. Unmatched junction bases numbered 7, after V lost 5 bases and J lost 5 bases. Per the germline V gene, CDR1 is SGHAT and CDR2 is FQNNGV. The CDR3 consists of 16 residues. The CDR3 region has the DNA TGTGCCAGCAGCCCCCGACTAGCGGGGGGGCTTGAGACCCAGTACTTC. This translates into CASSPRLAGGLETQYF.

The rearrangement joins TRBV30 to TRBJ2-3; D call uncertain. The CDR3 runs to 13 residues. Germline CDR1 is GTSNPN and CDR2 is SVGIG (reference sequence). V was shortened by 7 bases and J by 0 bases, with 11 bases between the two germline ends. CDR3 nucleotide sequence: TGTGCCTACGACACCTACAGCACAGATACGCAGTATTTT. The encoded protein is CAYDTYSTDTQYF.

About this clone: Other DNA sequences of this sample code for an identical CDR3. The rearrangement joins TRBV30 to TRBJ1-1; D gene unclear. This CDR3 comprises 13 residues. Germline V gives CDR1 GTSNPN, CDR2 SVGIG (reference sequence). V gave up 0 bases and J gave up 1 base, with 6 bases separating them. The CDR3 nucleotides read TGTGCCTGGAGTGTATCCAGGAACACTGAAGCTTTCTTT. Its translation is CAWSVSRNTEAFF. Based on the CDR3 plus reference TRBV30 and TRBJ1-1, the full variable domain is SQTIHQWPATLVQPVGSPLSLECTVEGTSNPNLYWYRQAAGRGLQLLFYSVGIGQISSEVPQNLSASRPQDRQFILSSKKLLLSDSGFYLCAWSVSRNTEAFFGQGTRLTVV.

The genes are TRBV18 and TRBJ2-1; 7 nucleotides match TRBD2. Germline V gene lookup returns CDR1 KGHSH and CDR2 LQKENI. The CDR3 covers 15 residues. V lost 3 bases and J lost 3; bases outside the gene matches: 5. The CDR3 spells CASSPSSGGYNEQFF. The CDR3 bases are TGTGCCAGCTCACCCAGCTCGGGAGGCTACAATGAGCAGTTCTTC.

Ten or more counts support this clone. The chain carries TRBV30 and TRBJ2-2, with a tentative D call TRBD2 (6 bases). This CDR3 is 19 amino acids long. The V end was cut by 0 bases, the J end by 6 bases, with 26 bases between. The germline CDR1 and CDR2 sequences are GTSNPN and SVGIG (reference sequence). CDR3 DNA sequence: TGTGCCTGGAGTGTAGATCTATTCGCGGCGGGAATAGTATCCGGGGAGCTGTTTTTT. Translation gives CAWSVDLFAAGIVSGELFF.

The chain links TRBV19 to TRBJ2-1; TRBD1 agrees at 8 bases. From germline, CDR1 is LNHDA and CDR2 SQIVND (reference sequence). The CDR3 is made up of 14 amino acids. J lost 6 bases, V lost 5 bases, and 6 bases had no gene match. The CDR3 is CASSDQGATNEQFF. CDR3 sequence (DNA): TGTGCCAGTAGTGACCAGGGGGCTACCAATGAGCAGTTCTTC.